This paragraph covers one T cell receptor (beta chain) sequence. This record comes from a study of blood T cell repertoires in COVID-19. Study at large: Specimens from acute and convalescent COVID-19 originated in the United States, Italy and Spain. PBMCs, B-cell-depleted T cells, or T cells were the source of the cDNA or gDNA that made up the material.

CDR1 is ENHRY and CDR2 is SYGVKD in the germline V gene. V lost 7 bases and J 2 bases, leaving 9 bases between the germline ends. There are 12 residues in the CDR3. Per the original methods: The authors estimated nucleated cell counts from reference gene primer amplification. TCRdb's copy holds only in-frame clones and misses some; the assay was immunoSEQ multiplex PCR. Clonal size and the V and J genes are those of that table, whereas D and trimming came from the DNA. The table has over 40,000 clones, roughly 86% seen once; the top ten hold 3.5% to 5%. The receptor's source is a man of 80 years or more with active COVID-19. The rearrangement uses TRBV10-3 and TRBJ2-7; tentatively, D is TRBD2 (5 bases). Input material: peripheral blood. CDR3 nucleotides: TGTGCCATCAAAGCGGATACCTACGAGCAGTACTTC. Translation gives CAIKADTYEQYF.